What follows are 10 T cell receptor beta chains derived from one specimen sequenced in a study of blood T cell repertoires in COVID-19. The method was immunoSEQ multiplex PCR; TCRdb's version includes in-frame clones alone and lacks a portion of them. The data show roughly 180,000 clones, approximately 85% seen once. Sample: peripheral blood. The receptors originated from a woman aged 55-70 years with acute or convalescent COVID-19.

V is TRBV30 and J is TRBJ1-1, with 7 bases matching TRBD1. The germline V gene has CDR1 GTSNPN and CDR2 SVGIG (reference sequence). Losses at the gene ends were 4 bases for V and 0 bases for J; bases not matched to a gene: 5. This CDR3 region has 14 residues. The CDR3 here is CAWTSQGVNTEAFF. The DNA for the CDR3 is TGTGCCTGGACCAGTCAGGGGGTGAACACTGAAGCTTTCTTT.

This clone was counted a few times. V gene TRBV6-6 combines with J gene TRBJ1-3, with 7 nucleotides matching TRBD1. The ends lost 5 bases at V and 1 base at J; junction bases unmatched: 11. The CDR3 spans 17 residues. Germline V gene sequence: CDR1 MNHNY, CDR2 SVGAGI (reference sequence). CDR3 amino acids: CASSPRVRGLSGNTIYF. The CDR3 DNA reads as TGTGCCAGCAGTCCCCGGGTGAGGGGGCTTTCTGGAAACACCATATATTTT.

This chain links TRBV28 with TRBJ1-2, with D possibly matching TRBD1 (5 bases). The CDR3 has 16 amino acids. Looked up from germline, CDR1 is MDHEN and CDR2 is SYDVKM. Trimming pared 2 bases from V and 4 bases from J, leaving 17 bases between. The DNA of the CDR3 is TGTGCCAGCAGTTTAATAGGTAGGGGAGGAAGCTATGGCTACACCTTC. Translating gives CASSLIGRGGSYGYTF.

This clone has only one observation. The chain recombines TRBV30 with TRBJ2-2; TRBD2 matches at 10 bases. The V and J ends lost 3 bases and 7 bases, in that order; junction bases with no gene match: 11. CDR3 length equals 16 residues. CDR1 GTSNPN and CDR2 SVGIG come from the germline V gene (reference sequence). The CDR3 loop is CAWSGTSGRANGELFF. The CDR3 region has the DNA TGTGCCTGGAGCGGGACCAGCGGGAGGGCCAACGGGGAGCTGTTTTTT.

The table lists this clone with many counts. The sample has other DNA sequences that encode this CDR3 too. The chain combines TRBV10-3 with TRBJ1-2; TRBD1 matches at 7 bases. The CDR3 is 13 amino acids. Germline V gene data show CDR1 as ENHRY and CDR2 as SYGVKD. The J segment lost 3 bases and the V segment lost 6 bases, leaving 4 bases of the junction unmatched. DNA for the CDR3: TGTGCCATCAGCAGACAGGGAGACTATGGCTACACCTTC. Its protein product is CAISRQGDYGYTF.

V and J are TRBV6-2 or TRBV6-3 and TRBJ1-5; no firm D call. Trimming removed 2 bases at V and 7 bases at J, with 12 bases between. CDR3 length: 14 residues. Germline-derived CDR1 and CDR2 are MNHEY and SVGEGT. The CDR3 loop is CASSYNMGSQPQHF. CDR3 nucleotides: TGTGCCAGCAGTTACAACATGGGCTCACAGCCCCAGCATTTT.

The rearrangement links TRBV7-8 to TRBJ1-2, with no clear D. The V and J ends lost 2 bases and 5 bases respectively, with 12 bases between them. From germline, CDR1 is SGHVS and CDR2 FQNEAQ. CDR3 length: 14 amino acids. The CDR3 DNA follows: TGTGCCAGCAGCTTATCCTCACAGATGTATGGCTACACCTTC. This codes for CASSLSSQMYGYTF.

This clone was recorded a few times. J is TRBJ2-7 and V is TRBV10-3; 11 bases match TRBD2. Unmatched junction bases numbered 10, after V lost 8 bases and J lost 4 bases. There are 15 residues in the CDR3. The germline CDR1 and CDR2 sequences are ENHRY and SYGVKD. The CDR3 bases are TGTGCCATCCAGGGGGGAGGGACTAGCGGATACGAGCAGTACTTC. The encoded protein is CAIQGGGTSGYEQYF.

This chain joins TRBV5-6 and TRBJ1-4; D gene uncertain. The germline gives CDR1 SGHDT, CDR2 YYEEEE. The CDR3 sequence is 14 residues long. V was pared by 1 base and J by 6 bases, with 10 bases between. CDR3 DNA: TGTGCCAGCAGCTTGTGGGCACTTGATGAAAAACTGTTTTTT. Translated, it gives CASSLWALDEKLFF.

The rearrangement joins TRBV10-2 to TRBJ1-5; 9 bases are shared with TRBD1. Germline trimming cut 5 bases from V and 7 bases from J; bases unmatched to any gene: 3. The CDR3 length is 13 residues. The germline gives CDR1 WSHSY, CDR2 SAAADI. CDR3 region: CASSRQGEQPQHF. The CDR3 DNA reads as TGCGCCAGCAGTCGACAGGGGGAACAGCCCCAGCATTTT.